This T cell receptor (beta chain) was obtained from a study of cytotoxic CD8 clonotypes in ibrutinib-treated CLL. Study-level findings and limits: Public clonotypes were seen rarely and were contracted or stable on treatment.

CDR1 and CDR2 (germline): LGHNT, FRNRAP. V was pared by 2 bases and J by 5 bases, with 3 bases of the junction left unmatched. The CDR3 sequence is 15 residues long. Comments on this clone: Its antigen is undetermined.

Repertoires were generated with immunoSEQ multiplex PCR, while TCRdb's copy carries only in-frame clones and drops some. Among 300,000 or so clones listed, around 66% were seen once. This clonotype was obtained from a human donor with chronic lymphocytic leukemia. The chain links TRBV12-5 to TRBJ2-1; TRBD2 matches 10 bases. Material: PBMCs, obtained after 36 months of ibrutinib treatment. DNA for the CDR3: TGTGCTAGTGGTTTGAGGACTAGCGGTAACAATGAGCAGTTCTTC. It encodes CASGLRTSGNNEQFF.